The next 12 T cell receptor beta chains were all read from a single sample in a study of T cell clonotyping in hematopoietic cell transplantation. TCRdb keeps only in-frame clones here, not all; method: immunoSEQ multiplex PCR. Among some 16,000 clones listed, approximately 61% were seen once. Sequenced here: PBMCs, sampled 30 days after allogeneic stem cell transplant. All receptors come from a male patient in his forties or fifties who had an allogeneic stem cell transplant from an unrelated donor, so T cells may come from the graft donor. Some clones in this sample may be carry-over from other donors' samples.

V usage is TRBV30 and J usage is TRBJ2-4; 11 nucleotides line up with TRBD1. Unmatched junction bases numbered 2, after V lost 0 bases and J lost 7 bases. The V gene's germline CDR1 is GTSNPN and CDR2 SVGIG (reference sequence). The CDR3 loop spans 14 amino acids. The CDR3 here is CAWSVGQGANIQYF. The CDR3 coding sequence is TGTGCCTGGAGTGTTGGACAGGGGGCGAACATTCAGTACTTC. The whole variable domain, filled in from reference TRBV30 and TRBJ2-4, reads SQTIHQWPATLVQPVGSPLSLECTVEGTSNPNLYWYRQAAGRGLQLLFYSVGIGQISSEVPQNLSASRPQDRQFILSSKKLLLSDSGFYLCAWSVGQGANIQYFGAGTRLSVL.

J is TRBJ1-1 and V is TRBV30; maybe TRBD1 (5 bases). With 0 bases removed from V and 1 base from J, the gap between germline ends came to 6 bases. CDR1 is GTSNPN and CDR2 is SVGIG in the germline V gene (reference sequence). The CDR3 extends over 13 amino acids. Written as DNA, the CDR3 is TGTGCCTGGAGTGTAAGGGGGAACACTGAAGCTTTCTTT. Translated, it gives CAWSVRGNTEAFF.

CDR3: CASSPPPLASNEQFF. The CDR3 DNA reads TGTGCCAGCAGTCCACCGCCCCTCGCTAGCAATGAGCAGTTCTTC. The chain has TRBV2 and TRBJ2-1; D not certain. Germline V lookup: CDR1 SNHLY, CDR2 FYNNEI. Trimming pared 5 bases from V and 6 bases from J, leaving 17 bases between. The CDR3 has 15 residues.

The gene calls are TRBV30 and TRBJ2-7; TRBD2 agrees at 7 bases. CDR1 and CDR2 (germline): GTSNPN, SVGIG (reference sequence). The CDR3 is 16 amino acids. Trimming at V came to 7 bases and at J to 0 bases, leaving 15 bases not matched to a gene. The CDR3 region has the DNA TGTGCCTTCACCTCCCCGGGGGGATCGAGCTCCTACGAGCAGTACTTC. As protein: CAFTSPGGSSSYEQYF.

This clone has more than one count but fewer than ten. The chain uses TRBV10-3 and TRBJ1-2; D ambiguous. With 3 bases removed from V and 9 bases from J, the gap between germline ends came to 11 bases. Germline CDR1 is ENHRY and CDR2 is SYGVKD. The CDR3 covers 12 residues. The CDR3 loop reads CAISDNGISYTF. The DNA of the CDR3 is TGTGCCATCAGTGATAATGGCATCAGCTACACCTTC.

The chain has TRBV6-5 and TRBJ2-3; the D gene could be TRBD1 or TRBD2 (5 bases each). Germline V CDR1 and CDR2: MNHEY, SVGAGI. The CDR3 is 15 amino acids. Trimming removed 9 bases at V and 0 bases at J, with 16 bases between. The CDR3 reads CASPTGAGSTDTQYF. CDR3 bases: TGTGCCAGTCCGACCGGGGCAGGGAGCACAGATACGCAGTATTTT.

The chain is built from TRBV30 and TRBJ1-4; D unresolved. Germline V gives CDR1 GTSNPN, CDR2 SVGIG (reference sequence). The CDR3 length is 13 residues. V was clipped by 0 bases and J by 7 bases, with 9 bases between them. The DNA of the CDR3 is TGTGCCTGGAGTGTCGGGAGCGGTGAAAAACTGTTTTTT. This encodes CAWSVGSGEKLFF.

V gene TRBV6-5 combines with J gene TRBJ1-3; D possibly corresponds to TRBD1 (6 bases). Trimming stripped 5 bases from V and 2 bases from J, with 10 bases between. Germline V gives CDR1 MNHEY, CDR2 SVGAGI. The CDR3 is 14 amino acids. CDR3 nucleotide sequence: TGTGCCAGCAGTCAGTCAGGGGCTGGAAACACCATATATTTT. It encodes CASSQSGAGNTIYF.

This chain uses TRBV29-1 with TRBJ1-1; D gene uncertain. Germline CDR1 SQVTM, CDR2 ANQGSEA. V was shortened by 1 base and J by 3 bases, with 9 bases between the two germline ends. The CDR3 totals 13 residues. CDR3 DNA: TGCAGCGTTGAAGTCCTAGAAGACACTGAAGCTTTCTTT. This gives the protein CSVEVLEDTEAFF.

This sequence joins TRBV7-2 and TRBJ2-7; D unclear. CDR1 is SGHTA, CDR2 FQGNSA, per germline. V was pared by 1 base and J by 0 bases, with 4 bases between. CDR3 size: 13 residues. DNA for the CDR3: TGTGCCAGCAGCTTAGGGCGCTCCTACGAGCAGTACTTC. As protein: CASSLGRSYEQYF.

The chain employs TRBV19 and TRBJ2-7; the D is unclear. The V gene lost 8 bases and the J gene lost 2 bases, with 13 bases spanning the gap. Germline CDR1 is LNHDA and CDR2 is SQIVND (reference sequence). The CDR3 extends over 13 amino acids. CDR3 residues: CASSPRWAYEQYF. CDR3 nucleotide sequence: TGTGCCAGTTCTCCCAGGTGGGCCTACGAGCAGTACTTC.

Here the CDR3 DNA reads TGTGCCAGCAGCATCCACACAGGGGAGTTCTACGAGCAGTACTTC. Protein sequence: CASSIHTGEFYEQYF. The V call is TRBV7-2, the J call TRBJ2-7; 7 bases are shared with TRBD1. CDR1 and CDR2 from the germline V gene are SGHTA and FQGNSA. The CDR3 is made up of 15 amino acids. V shed 5 bases, J shed 3 bases, and the junction held 10 bases outside the gene matches. Drawing the rest from reference TRBV7-2 and TRBJ2-7, the complete variable domain is GAGVSQSPSNKVTEKGKDVELRCDPISGHTALYWYRQSLGQGLEFLIYFQGNSAPDKSGLPSDRFSAERTGGSVSTLTIQRTQQEDSAVYLCASSIHTGEFYEQYFGPGTRLTVT.